This T cell receptor (beta chain) is drawn from a study of beta chain features in type 1 diabetes. Findings and caveats of the study: Comparison showed that naive, central memory and Treg TCRB repertoires appeared more similar among patients than among healthy donors. Still unanswered here is whether HLA type influences TCRB rearrangement. VDJ junctions sequenced from type 1 diabetes patients showed fewer insertions and more deletions.

Expressed TCRB transcripts got sequenced, as all isolated RNA was reverse transcribed. Data came from immunoSEQ multiplex PCR; TCRdb stores just in-frame clones and leaves some out. The sample includes about 150,000 clones, around 10% of them seen just once. The CDR3 totals 11 residues. CDR1 is MDHEN and CDR2 is SYDVKM in the germline V gene. Trimming cost V 6 bases and J 6 bases, with 9 bases left between them. Comment on this clone: Its antigen is not identified.

This TCR derives from a man younger than 35 in good health. The sequenced sample was central memory CD4+ T cells from blood. The chain combines TRBV28 with TRBJ2-7, with TRBD2 as a possible D gene (6 bases). CDR3 bases: TGTGCCAGCAGGCTGGGGGGCGAGCAGTACTTC. Amino acids: CASRLGGEQYF. Filled out from reference TRBV28 and TRBJ2-7, the complete variable domain reads DVKVTQSSRYLVKRTGEKVFLECVQDMDHENMFWYRQDPGLGLRLIYFSYDVKMKEKGDIPEGYSVSREKKERFSLILESASTNQTSMYLCASRLGGEQYFGPGTRLTVT.